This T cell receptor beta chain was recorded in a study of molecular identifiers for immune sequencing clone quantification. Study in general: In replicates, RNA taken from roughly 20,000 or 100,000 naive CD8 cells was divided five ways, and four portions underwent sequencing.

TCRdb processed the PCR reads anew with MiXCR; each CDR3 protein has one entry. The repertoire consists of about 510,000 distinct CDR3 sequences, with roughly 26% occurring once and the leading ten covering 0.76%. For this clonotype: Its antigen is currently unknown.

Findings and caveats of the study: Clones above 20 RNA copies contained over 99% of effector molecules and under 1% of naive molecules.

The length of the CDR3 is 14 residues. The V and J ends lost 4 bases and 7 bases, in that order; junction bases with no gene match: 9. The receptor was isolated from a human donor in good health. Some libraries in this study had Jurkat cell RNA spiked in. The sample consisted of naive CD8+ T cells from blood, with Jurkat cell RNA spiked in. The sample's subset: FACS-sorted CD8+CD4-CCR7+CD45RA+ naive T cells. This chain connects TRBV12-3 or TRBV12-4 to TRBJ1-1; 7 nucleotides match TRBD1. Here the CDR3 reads CASSSLGGQNEAFF. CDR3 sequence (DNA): TGTGCCAGCAGTTCCCTAGGGGGACAGAATGAAGCTTTCTTT.